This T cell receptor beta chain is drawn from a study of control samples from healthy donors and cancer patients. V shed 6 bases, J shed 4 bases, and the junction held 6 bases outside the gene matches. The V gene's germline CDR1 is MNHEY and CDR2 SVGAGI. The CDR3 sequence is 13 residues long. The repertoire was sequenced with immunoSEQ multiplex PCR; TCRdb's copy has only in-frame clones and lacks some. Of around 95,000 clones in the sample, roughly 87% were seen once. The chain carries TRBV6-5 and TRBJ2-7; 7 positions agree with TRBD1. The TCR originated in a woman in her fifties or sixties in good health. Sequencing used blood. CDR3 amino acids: CASRATGWYEQYV. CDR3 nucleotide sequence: TGTGCCAGCAGAGCGACAGGGTGGTACGAGCAGTACGTC.